Reported below is one T cell receptor beta chain. Its antigen is not yet known. Base-call qualities are not available, and no considerably larger clone is one nucleotide away. The treatment or condition label corresponds to: about 20 received Ad26.COV2.S at low or high dose, single or two shots; about 5 received placebo; per-sample allocation not given. For vaccine and placebo recipients, repertoires were sequenced using samples collected on day 63 after the first injection. In Cohort 1b, some 25 adults aged 18-55 years were enrolled at a single site in Boston, USA, between 29 July and 7 August 2020. Ad26.COV2.S was a replication-incompetent adenovirus type 26 vector expressing a prefusion-stabilized SARS-CoV-2 spike protein from the original Wuhan strain. The data are from a study of Ad26.COV2.S vaccination and SARS-CoV-2 variants (dated by TCRdb to the early 2020s). In the study overall: Vaccine-arm donors came from COV1001, a multicentre, randomized, double-blind, placebo-controlled phase I-IIa trial of Ad26.COV2.S in healthy adults. The specificity and breadth of SARS-CoV-2-reactive T cell receptors after Ad26.COV2.S vaccination were assessed by TCRbeta repertoire sequencing. Blinding of investigators to trial group allocation was maintained during experiments and outcome assessment. Trial participants were randomized into five groups of five, in which low-dose or high-dose Ad26.COV2.S was given once or twice, or placebo was given on both occasions. Ad26.COV2.S was administered intramuscularly at 5 x 10^10 or 1 x 10^11 viral particles, either as a single shot or as two shots given 56 days apart. The TCR-sequenced set comprised around 30 samples: 19 Ad26.COV2.S vaccine recipients, 5 placebo recipients and 8 SARS-CoV-2 convalescent individuals. What the authors observed across the whole study: According to the authors, total T cell responses may have been underestimated by the TCR breadth and depth analyses. Comparable non-spike TCR breadth was observed between vaccine and placebo recipients, consistent with only spike being contained in the vaccine. After vaccination, substantial breadth of spike-specific CD8+ and CD4+ T cell responses was reported. The study was not powered for comparison of responses between vaccine doses or regimens. Higher spike-specific TCR breadth was observed in Ad26.COV2.S recipients than in placebo recipients (P = 0.0014).

The immunoSEQ Assay was used to sequence TCRbeta CDR3 regions. After extraction, genomic DNA underwent amplification by bias-controlled multiplex PCR, followed by high-throughput sequencing. The study's processing was this. To quantify the absolute abundance of every unique TCRbeta CDR3 region, sequences were collapsed and filtered. T cell fraction was estimated by normalizing TCRbeta template counts to usable DNA, which was measured by amplifying reference genes present in all nucleated cells. Repertoire TCRs were annotated as SARS-CoV-2-specific when V gene, CDR3 amino acid sequence and J gene were exactly matched to a known reactive TCR set. The reference SARS-CoV-2 TCR set was obtained from MIRA and was filtered for enrichment in COVID-19-positive ImmuneCODE repertoires, whereby public or cross-reactive TCRs were removed. Drawing on the MIRA antigens, annotated TCRs were analysed further at the level of specific ORF or position within ORF. Breadth was defined as the number of annotated unique rearrangements divided by the total number of unique productive rearrangements, and depth was defined as the summed frequency of the annotated unique rearrangements. Group comparisons of TCR breadth used two-sided Wilcoxon rank-sum tests. In TCRdb, the immuneACCESS table is reduced to in-frame sequences with V and J assigned. These tables do not hold every clone; where another copy was compared, an unresolved V gene accounts for under half, and the others remain unexplained. That table supplies the V and J calls and clone size; D and trimming were determined from the DNA. The sample data list about 480,000 clones, and roughly nine tenths of these were observed just once. Of the sample, 10% to 15% is held by the ten largest clones.

This receptor was identified in a person between 18 and 59 years old who received the Ad26.COV2.S COVID-19 vaccine or a placebo. The source material was peripheral blood, sampled in a trial of Ad26.COV2.S vaccine versus placebo.

The CDR3 here reads CASSTNTEAFF. The nucleotide sequence is TGTGCCAGCAGTACAAACACTGAAGCTTTCTTT. This receptor chain uses TRBV28 and TRBJ1-1; the D gene lacks a confident call. Trimming takes 5 bases from V and 2 bases from J, and the germline ends sit 3 bases apart. The germline V gene provides CDR1 MDHEN and CDR2 SYDVKM. Inclusive of the bounding cysteine and phenylalanine, the CDR3 is 11 residues long. Of all the DNA, just the CDR3 is kept, 33 bases in frame from base 1.